Each of the 4 T cell receptor beta chains below was sequenced from the same sample in a study of regulatory T cells in long-lasting Graves disease. Time point of the sample: newly diagnosed GD, antithyroid drugs for less than 3 months. From PBMCs, RNA was extracted and then used to make the TCR library. Building the TCR beta libraries relied on iRepertoire HTBI primers, and CDR3 regions underwent Arm-PCR. In TCRdb, the multiplex PCR reads were re-called with MiXCR into one record per CDR3 protein. The sample yields some 410,000 distinct CDR3 sequences, about a sixth seen once. These data are also associated with another study on T cells in Graves' hyperthyroidism and ophthalmopathy.

The sequencing used peripheral blood mononuclear cells (PBMCs), collected at new diagnosis, from a patient treated with antithyroid drugs. The receptors originated from a woman aged 30 to 39 with Graves disease.

This clonotype was picked up many times. This chain uses TRBV7-6 with TRBJ2-7; 12 bases map to TRBD2. J gave up 6 bases and V 5 bases, and 23 bases lay outside the gene matches. The CDR3 is 20 amino acids. In germline, CDR1 is SGHVS, CDR2 FNYEAQ. The CDR3 here is CASSPQAGLAGGKQFSEQYF. In nucleotides, the CDR3 is TGTGCCAGCAGCCCCCAGGCGGGGCTAGCGGGAGGGAAGCAATTCTCCGAGCAGTACTTC.

This clonotype was picked up many times. This chain uses TRBV28 with TRBJ2-5, with D possibly being TRBD2 (5 bases). CDR1 and CDR2 from the germline V gene are MDHEN and SYDVKM. The V end was cut by 7 bases, the J end by 1 base, with 16 bases between. The CDR3 covers 15 residues. CDR3 region: CASTGSSLSQETQYF. Written as DNA, the CDR3 is TGTGCCAGCACGGGGTCGAGCCTAAGCCAAGAGACCCAGTACTTC.

Only a few counts were recorded for this clonotype. A much larger clone differs by one base, so this may be a read error. The chain has TRBV27 and TRBJ2-7, with D perhaps TRBD1 (6 bases). CDR1 and CDR2 from the germline V gene are MNHEY and SMNVEV (reference sequence). The CDR3 is 13 amino acids. Here the CDR3 reads CASRSRGVYEQCF. For the CDR3, the DNA is TGTGCCAGCAGATCCAGGGGAGTTTACGAGCAGTGCTTC.

This clonotype has a count of ten or more. The rearrangement joins TRBV28 to TRBJ2-2, with D uncertain. Germline loops: CDR1 MDHEN, CDR2 SYDVKM. V was pared by 6 bases and J by 11 bases, with 13 bases between. The CDR3 totals 12 residues. The CDR3 reads CASSWTVDELFF. In DNA, the CDR3 is TGTGCCAGCAGCTGGACGGTTGATGAGCTGTTTTTT.